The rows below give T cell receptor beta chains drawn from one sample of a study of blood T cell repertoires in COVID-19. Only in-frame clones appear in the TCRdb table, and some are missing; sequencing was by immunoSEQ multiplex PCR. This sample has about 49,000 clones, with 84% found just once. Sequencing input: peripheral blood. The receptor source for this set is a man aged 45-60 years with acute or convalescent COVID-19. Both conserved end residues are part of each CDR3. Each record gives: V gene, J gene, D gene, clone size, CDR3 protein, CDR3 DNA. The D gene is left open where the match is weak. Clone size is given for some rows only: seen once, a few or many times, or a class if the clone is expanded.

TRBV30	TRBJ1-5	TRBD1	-	CAWSFRQGGNQPQHF	TGTGCCTGGAGCTTTAGACAGGGAGGCAATCAGCCCCAGCATTTT
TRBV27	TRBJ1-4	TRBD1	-	CASRGPGTGSKKLFF	TGTGCCAGCAGGGGCCCCGGGACAGGGTCCAAAAAACTGTTTTTT
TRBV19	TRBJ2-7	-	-	CASSIGHRELWSHEQYF	TGTGCCAGTAGTATTGGTCACCGGGAGCTCTGGAGTCACGAGCAGTACTTC
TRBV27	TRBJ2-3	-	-	CASNKQGRTDTQYF	TGTGCCAGCAACAAACAGGGTCGGACAGATACGCAGTATTTT
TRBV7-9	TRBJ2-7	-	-	CASSDRQDYEQYF	TGTGCCAGCAGCGACAGACAGGACTACGAGCAGTACTTC
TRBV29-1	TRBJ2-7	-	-	CSVADGASGEQYF	TGCAGCGTTGCCGACGGTGCTTCGGGCGAGCAGTACTTC
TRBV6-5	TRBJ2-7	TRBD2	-	CASRRLAGSYEQYF	TGTGCCAGCAGGCGACTAGCGGGGTCCTACGAGCAGTACTTC
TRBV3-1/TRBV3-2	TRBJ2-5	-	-	CASSQGARGETQYF	TGTGCCAGCAGCCAAGGGGCAAGGGGGGAGACCCAGTACTTC
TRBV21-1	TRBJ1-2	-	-	CASSKNGGYGYTF	TGTGCCAGCAGCAAAAACGGGGGATATGGCTACACCTTC
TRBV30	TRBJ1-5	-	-	CAWADSTTGPQHF	TGTGCCTGGGCCGACAGTACCACGGGGCCCCAGCATTTT
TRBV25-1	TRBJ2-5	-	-	CASSAQYPGQQETQYF	TGTGCCAGCAGTGCCCAATATCCGGGACAACAAGAGACCCAGTACTTC
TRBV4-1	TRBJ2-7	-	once	CASSQEPGGSSYEQYF	TGCGCCAGCAGCCAAGAGCCCGGGGGAAGCTCCTACGAGCAGTACTTC
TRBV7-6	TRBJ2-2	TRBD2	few	CASSPSGTGTGELFF	TGTGCCAGCAGTCCTAGCGGGACGGGGACCGGGGAGCTGTTTTTT
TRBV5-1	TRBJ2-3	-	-	CASSTWGRSTDTQYF	TGCGCCAGCAGCACCTGGGGGAGGAGCACAGATACGCAGTATTTT
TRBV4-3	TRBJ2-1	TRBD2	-	CASSQGGREGNEQFF	TGCGCCAGCAGCCAAGGTGGGAGGGAAGGTAATGAGCAGTTCTTC
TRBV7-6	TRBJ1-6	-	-	CASSSSSGSPLHF	TGTGCCAGCAGCTCTAGTTCGGGTTCACCCCTCCACTTT
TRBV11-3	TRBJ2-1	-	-	CASSLAGESYNEQFF	TGTGCCAGCAGCTTAGCGGGAGAGTCCTACAATGAGCAGTTCTTC
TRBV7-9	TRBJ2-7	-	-	CASSLRTGTSVEQYF	TGTGCCAGCAGCCTACGAACAGGGACATCGGTCGAGCAGTACTTC
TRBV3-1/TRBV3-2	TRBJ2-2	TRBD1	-	CASSQARTGGSGELFF	TGTGCCAGCAGCCAGGCCCGGACAGGGGGCTCAGGGGAGCTGTTTTTT
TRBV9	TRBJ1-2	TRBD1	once	CASSLGQGNYDGYTF	TGTGCCAGCAGCCTAGGACAGGGGAATTATGATGGCTACACCTTC
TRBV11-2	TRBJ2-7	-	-	CASSLMSASYEQYF	TGTGCCAGCAGCTTAATGTCTGCCAGCTACGAGCAGTACTTC
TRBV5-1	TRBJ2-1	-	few	CASSFSGSPGKYNEQFF	TGCGCCAGCAGCTTCTCTGGTAGCCCCGGGAAATACAATGAGCAGTTCTTC
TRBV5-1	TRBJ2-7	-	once	CASKLTGSYEQYF	TGCGCCAGCAAATTAACAGGTTCCTACGAGCAGTACTTC
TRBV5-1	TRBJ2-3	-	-	CASSFPTGGTDTQYF	TGCGCCAGCAGCTTTCCGACGGGAGGCACAGATACGCAGTATTTT
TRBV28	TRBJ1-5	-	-	CASSLASQPQHF	TGTGCCAGCAGTTTGGCTAGTCAGCCCCAGCATTTT